This T cell receptor beta chain was found in a study of T cell responses to AZD1222 COVID-19 vaccine. Study overall: Second-dose recipients at about 4 or about 12 weeks were treated as one pooled group.

The V gene end was trimmed by 5 bases and the J gene end by 8 bases; junction bases not matched to a gene: 20. The CDR3 sequence is 19 residues long. Germline V gene sequence: CDR1 KGHDR, CDR2 SFDVKD. Generated by immunoSEQ multiplex PCR, the TCRdb table keeps only in-frame clones and is missing some. This sample yields about 100,000 clones, of which 80% to 90% are seen a single time; around a sixth belongs to the top ten. Study conclusions and caveats: Spike-specific TCR breadth and depth rose after two AZD1222 doses. Reports say nearly half of spike-specific TCRs go after unmutated variant regions. Donors, mostly white British, included more females; clonal diversity was possibly underestimated.

A word on this clone: No antigen is known for it.

This receptor was identified in an adult in good health. The rearrangement links TRBV24-1 to TRBJ2-1, with 10 bases that match TRBD2. Sequenced material: peripheral blood, taken on day 0 of AZD1222 vaccination. The CDR3 loop is CATSGPAGRRAGGPYEQFF. The CDR3 region has the DNA TGTGCCACCAGTGGTCCGGCAGGTAGGCGAGCGGGAGGGCCGTATGAGCAGTTCTTC.